This record concerns one T cell receptor (beta chain) sequence. Its target is not known. PCR was performed using 60 Vbeta and 13 Jbeta primers. Clones were read by immunoSEQ multiplex PCR, and TCRdb kept only the in-frame ones, dropping some. The sample has 100,000 to 150,000 clones; roughly 80% are singletons. The entry originates in a study of cytomegalovirus exposure and HLA in healthy donors. On the study more broadly: Roughly 80 million unique TCRs from HLA-typed donors made up an early data release. Study-wide results and limits: It was assumed in the presence/absence analyses that sequencing depth was roughly uniform across donors.

The junction had 6 bases not matched to a gene; V was cut back by 6 bases and J by 1 base. The CDR3 runs 15 residues. Germline V gene sequence: CDR1 LNHDA, CDR2 SQIVND (reference sequence). The sequence was obtained from a woman aged 40 to 55 in good health and CMV-seronegative. The chain links TRBV19 to TRBJ1-1, with 9 bases matching TRBD1. Input material: PBMCs. DNA of the CDR3: TGTGCCAGTAGCCGGGACAGGGTAAGGAACACTGAAGCTTTCTTT. Translation gives CASSRDRVRNTEAFF. The full variable domain, rest sourced from reference TRBV19 and TRBJ1-1, is DGGITQSPKYLFRKEGQNVTLSCEQNLNHDAMYWYRQDPGQGLRLIYYSQIVNDFQKGDIAEGYSVSREKKESFPLTVTSAQKNPTAFYLCASSRDRVRNTEAFFGQGTRLTVV.